This T cell receptor beta chain came from a study of T-cell memory formation after mild COVID-19. As for the study in general: In these data, TCR clusters were largely donor specific. Study-wide results and caveats: Clones contracting day 15 to 85 were balanced CD4/CD8; later expanders leaned CD4+.

The CDR3 is 15 residues long. Trimming pared 8 bases from V and 0 bases from J, leaving 18 bases between. Per the germline V gene, CDR1 is DFQATT and CDR2 is SNEGSKA (reference sequence). About this clonotype itself: Its matching antigen is unknown.

From 5'RACE with constant-segment primers came TCR alpha and TCR beta cDNA libraries that carried sample barcodes and UMIs. TCRdb re-analysed the 5' RACE reads in MiXCR, keeping a single row per CDR3 protein. The table records some 300,000 distinct CDR3 sequences, under 25% of them present only once. The receptor was isolated from a man aged 18 to 30 who had mild COVID-19 (a few samples of this study predate the infection). Cell type and time point are not known. What was sequenced was PBMCs or a T cell subset sorted from them (not recorded which). The gene calls are TRBV20-1 and TRBJ2-3; D may correspond to TRBD1 or TRBD2 (6 bases each). The CDR3 loop is CSTLAGGGSTDTQYF. CDR3 bases: TGCAGTACGCTAGCTGGAGGGGGTAGCACAGATACGCAGTATTTT.